This record covers a single T cell receptor beta chain. The germline V gene has CDR1 MDHEN and CDR2 SYDVKM. Trimming stripped 6 bases from V and 2 bases from J, with 11 bases between. There are 14 residues in the CDR3. The data are from a study of control samples from healthy donors and cancer patients. This table comes from immunoSEQ multiplex PCR, and its TCRdb copy is limited to in-frame clones, with some not included. This table has fewer than 200,000 clones, under 96% appearing once. Sequenced input: blood. The rearrangement links TRBV28 to TRBJ2-1, with D possibly TRBD1 on 6 matching bases. The TCR sequence derives from a woman aged 25-40 years in good health. CDR3 coding DNA: TGTGCCAGCAGAACAGGGAGAACCTACAATGAGCAGTTCTTC. This codes for CASRTGRTYNEQFF. Full variable domain (outside the CDR3, taken from reference TRBV28 and TRBJ2-1): DVKVTQSSRYLVKRTGEKVFLECVQDMDHENMFWYRQDPGLGLRLIYFSYDVKMKEKGDIPEGYSVSREKKERFSLILESASTNQTSMYLCASRTGRTYNEQFFGPGTRLTVL.